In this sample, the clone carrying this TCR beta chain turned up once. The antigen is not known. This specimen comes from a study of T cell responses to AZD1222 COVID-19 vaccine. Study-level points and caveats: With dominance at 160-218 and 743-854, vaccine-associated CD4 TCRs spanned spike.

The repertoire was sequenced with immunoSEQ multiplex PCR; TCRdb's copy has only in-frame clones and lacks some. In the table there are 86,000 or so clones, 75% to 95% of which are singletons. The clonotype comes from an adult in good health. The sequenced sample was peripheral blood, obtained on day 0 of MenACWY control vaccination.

CDR3 region: CATRGRPEAFF. The DNA for the CDR3 is TGTGCCACCAGGGGACGCCCTGAAGCTTTCTTT. The chain recombines TRBV28 with TRBJ1-1, with a weak D call TRBD1 (6 bases). Trimming removed 10 bases from V and 6 bases from J, with 12 bases in between. From germline, CDR1 is MDHEN and CDR2 SYDVKM. The CDR3 length is 11 residues.